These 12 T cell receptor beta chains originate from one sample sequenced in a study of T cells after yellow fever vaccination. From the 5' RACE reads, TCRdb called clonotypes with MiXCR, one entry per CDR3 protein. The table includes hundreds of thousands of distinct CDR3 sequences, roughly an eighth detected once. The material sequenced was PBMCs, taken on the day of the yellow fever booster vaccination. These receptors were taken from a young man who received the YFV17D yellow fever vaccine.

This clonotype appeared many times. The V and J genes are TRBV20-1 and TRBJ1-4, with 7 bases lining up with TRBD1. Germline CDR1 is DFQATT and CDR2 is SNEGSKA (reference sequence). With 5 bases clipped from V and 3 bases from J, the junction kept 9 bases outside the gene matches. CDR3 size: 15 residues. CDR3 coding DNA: TGCAGTGCTCCCGTCCAACAGGGGCCTAATGAAAAACTGTTTTTT. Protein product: CSAPVQQGPNEKLFF.

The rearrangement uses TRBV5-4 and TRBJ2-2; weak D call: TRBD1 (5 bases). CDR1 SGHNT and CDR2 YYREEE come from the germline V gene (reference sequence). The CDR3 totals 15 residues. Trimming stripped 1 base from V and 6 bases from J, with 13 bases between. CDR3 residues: CASSLPATGPGELFF. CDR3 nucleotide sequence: TGTGCCAGCAGCTTGCCGGCAACAGGTCCCGGGGAGCTGTTTTTT. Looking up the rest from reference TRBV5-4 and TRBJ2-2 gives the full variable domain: ETGVTQSPTHLIKTRGQQVTLRCSSQSGHNTVSWYQQALGQGPQFIFQYYREEENGRGNFPPRFSGLQFPNYSSELNVNALELDDSALYLCASSLPATGPGELFFGEGSRLTVL.

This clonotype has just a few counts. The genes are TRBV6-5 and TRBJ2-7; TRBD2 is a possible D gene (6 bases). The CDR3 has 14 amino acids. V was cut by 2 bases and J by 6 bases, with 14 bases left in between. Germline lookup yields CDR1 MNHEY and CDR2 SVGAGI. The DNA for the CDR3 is TGTGCCAGCAGTTACAGCGGGTCAACGCTCGAGCAGTACTTC. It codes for CASSYSGSTLEQYF.

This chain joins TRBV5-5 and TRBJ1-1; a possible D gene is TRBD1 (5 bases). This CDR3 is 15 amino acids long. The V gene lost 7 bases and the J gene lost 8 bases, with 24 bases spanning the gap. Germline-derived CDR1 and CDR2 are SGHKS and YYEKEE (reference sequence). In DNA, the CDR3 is TGTGCCAGCGGGTTGCAGACTGAGGGGAGGCTGGAAGCTTTCTTT. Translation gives CASGLQTEGRLEAFF.

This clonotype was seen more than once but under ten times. The CDR3: CASTVNRGSGQYF. Here the CDR3 DNA reads TGTGCCAGCACCGTTAACAGGGGTTCAGGACAGTACTTC. The chain uses TRBV12-3 or TRBV12-4 and TRBJ2-7; 7 bases are a match to TRBD1. This CDR3 spans 13 amino acids. The junction had 13 bases not matched to a gene; V was cut back by 7 bases and J by 10 bases.

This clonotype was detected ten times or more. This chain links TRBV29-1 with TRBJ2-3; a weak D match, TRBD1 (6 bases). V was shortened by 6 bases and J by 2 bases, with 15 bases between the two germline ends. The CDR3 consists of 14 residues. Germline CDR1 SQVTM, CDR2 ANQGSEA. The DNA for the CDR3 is TGCAGCGTACTGGGACACGGTATCACAGATACGCAGTATTTT. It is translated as CSVLGHGITDTQYF.

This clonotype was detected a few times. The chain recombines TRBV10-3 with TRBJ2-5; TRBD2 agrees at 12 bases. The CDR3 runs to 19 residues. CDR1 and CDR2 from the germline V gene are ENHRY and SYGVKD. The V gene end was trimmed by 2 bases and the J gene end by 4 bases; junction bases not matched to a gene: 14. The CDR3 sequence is CAISEGLAGSSSGLETQYF. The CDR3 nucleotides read TGTGCCATCAGTGAGGGACTAGCGGGAAGTTCTTCGGGGTTAGAGACCCAGTACTTC.

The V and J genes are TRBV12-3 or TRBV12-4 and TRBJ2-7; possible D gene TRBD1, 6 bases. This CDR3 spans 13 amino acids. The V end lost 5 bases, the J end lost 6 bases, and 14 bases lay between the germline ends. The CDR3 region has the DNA TGTGCCAGCAGTCCTTCCAGGGGCGGCGAGCAGTACTTC. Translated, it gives CASSPSRGGEQYF.

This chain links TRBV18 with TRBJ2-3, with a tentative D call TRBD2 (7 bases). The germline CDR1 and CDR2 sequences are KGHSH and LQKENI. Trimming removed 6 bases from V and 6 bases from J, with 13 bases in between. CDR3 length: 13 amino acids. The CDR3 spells CASSTGGQDTQYF. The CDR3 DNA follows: TGTGCCAGCTCTACCGGGGGGCAGGATACGCAGTATTTT.

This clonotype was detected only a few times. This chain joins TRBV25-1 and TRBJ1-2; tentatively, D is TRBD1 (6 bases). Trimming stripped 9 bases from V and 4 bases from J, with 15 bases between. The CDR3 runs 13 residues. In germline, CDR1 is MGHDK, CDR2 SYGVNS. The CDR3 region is CASPLGDTYGYTF. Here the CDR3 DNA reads TGTGCCAGTCCTCTCGGGGACACCTATGGCTACACCTTC.

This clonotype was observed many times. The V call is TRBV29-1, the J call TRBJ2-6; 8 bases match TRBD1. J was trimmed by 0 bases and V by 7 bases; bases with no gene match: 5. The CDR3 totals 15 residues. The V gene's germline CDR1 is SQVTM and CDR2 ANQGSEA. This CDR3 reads CSARQGSSGANVLTF. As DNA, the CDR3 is TGCAGCGCGAGACAGGGGAGCTCTGGGGCCAACGTCCTGACTTTC.

The CDR3 here is CSADHENRYEQYF. In nucleotides, the CDR3 is TGCAGTGCTGATCACGAAAACCGCTACGAGCAGTACTTC. The V call is TRBV20-1, the J call TRBJ2-7, with unresolved D. The CDR3 is 13 amino acids. V gave up 5 bases and J gave up 3 bases, with 14 bases separating them. Germline V gene sequence: CDR1 DFQATT, CDR2 SNEGSKA (reference sequence).